This TCR beta chain was sequenced during a study of T cells after yellow fever vaccination. Synthesis of TCR cDNA relied on 5'RACE template switching, which attached a universal primer site and UMIs. TCRdb processed the 5' RACE reads anew with MiXCR; each CDR3 protein has one entry. The sample holds about 240,000 distinct CDR3 sequences, about 7.1% seen once. Whole-study findings and limits: Once the booster was given, most primary-vaccination clones reappeared, at approximately 97% for CD4 and more than 85% for CD8. Repertoires obtained by FACS sorting could include abundant clonotypes that entered as contaminants from the bulk population. Peaking on day 5 versus 15, the secondary response was faster but weaker.

The table lists this clonotype with a few counts. Its antigen is not known. V shed 5 bases and J shed 12 bases, with 10 bases lying between them. The CDR3 totals 10 residues. The germline CDR1 and CDR2 sequences are GTSNPN and SVGIG (reference sequence). This TCR was sampled from a young man who received the YFV17D yellow fever vaccine. The V call is TRBV30, the J call TRBJ2-2, with D hard to call. The material sequenced was CD4+ T cells sorted from PBMCs, taken 15 days after the yellow fever booster vaccination. The DNA of the CDR3 is TGTGCCTGGTCCGAAGGAAAGCTGTTTTTT. Translation: CAWSEGKLFF.